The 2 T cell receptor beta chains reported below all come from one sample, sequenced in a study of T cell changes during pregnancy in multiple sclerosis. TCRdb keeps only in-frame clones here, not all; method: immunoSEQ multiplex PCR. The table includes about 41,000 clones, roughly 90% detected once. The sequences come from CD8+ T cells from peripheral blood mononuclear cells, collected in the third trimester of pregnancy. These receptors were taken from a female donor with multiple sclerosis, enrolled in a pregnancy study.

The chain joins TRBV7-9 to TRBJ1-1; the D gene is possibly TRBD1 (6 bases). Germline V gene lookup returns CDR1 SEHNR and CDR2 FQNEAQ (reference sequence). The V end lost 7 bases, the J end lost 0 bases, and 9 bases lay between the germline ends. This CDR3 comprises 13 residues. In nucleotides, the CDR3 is TGTGCCAGCAACCCAGGGGTGAACACTGAAGCTTTCTTT. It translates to CASNPGVNTEAFF.

The CDR3 nucleotides are TGTGCCAGTAGTATACAAGCGGGAGGTGGTACCGGGGAGCTGTTTTTT. The encoded protein is CASSIQAGGGTGELFF. The chain employs TRBV19 and TRBJ2-2, with TRBD2 matching over 9 bases. The CDR3 contains 16 residues. The trim removed 2 bases at V and 5 bases at J, leaving 6 bases unmatched. Germline V gene data show CDR1 as LNHDA and CDR2 as SQIVND (reference sequence).